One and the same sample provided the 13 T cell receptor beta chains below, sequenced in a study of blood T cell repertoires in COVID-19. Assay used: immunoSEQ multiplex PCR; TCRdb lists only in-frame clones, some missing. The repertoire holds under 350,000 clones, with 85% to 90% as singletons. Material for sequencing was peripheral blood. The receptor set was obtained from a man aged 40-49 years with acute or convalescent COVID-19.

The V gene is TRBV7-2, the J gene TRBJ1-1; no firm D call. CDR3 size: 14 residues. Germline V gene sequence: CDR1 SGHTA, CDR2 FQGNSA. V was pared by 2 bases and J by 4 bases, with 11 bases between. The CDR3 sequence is CASSLSSLSTEAFF. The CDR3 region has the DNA TGTGCCAGCAGCTTATCTAGTTTGAGCACTGAAGCTTTCTTT.

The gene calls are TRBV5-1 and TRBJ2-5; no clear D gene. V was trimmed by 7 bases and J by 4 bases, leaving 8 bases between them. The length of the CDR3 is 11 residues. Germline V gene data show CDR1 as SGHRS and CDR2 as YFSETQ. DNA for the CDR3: TGCGCCAGCGCGCTCTTAGAGACCCAGTACTTC. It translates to CASALLETQYF.

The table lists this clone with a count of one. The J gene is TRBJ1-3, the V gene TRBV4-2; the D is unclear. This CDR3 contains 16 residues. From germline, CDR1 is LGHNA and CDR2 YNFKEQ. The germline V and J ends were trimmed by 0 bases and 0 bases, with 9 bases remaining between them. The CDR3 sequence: CASSQEPQYSGNTIYF. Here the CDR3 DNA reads TGTGCCAGCAGCCAAGAACCACAGTACTCTGGAAACACCATATATTTT.

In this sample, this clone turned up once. CDR3 DNA: TGTGCCAGCGGACCGGGACAGGGTCGCACCGGGGAGCTGTTTTTT. As protein: CASGPGQGRTGELFF. V and J are TRBV5-6 and TRBJ2-2, with TRBD1 identical over 9 bases. This CDR3 has 15 amino acids. Germline trimming cut 7 bases from V and 4 bases from J; bases unmatched to any gene: 8. CDR1 and CDR2 from the germline V gene are SGHDT and YYEEEE.

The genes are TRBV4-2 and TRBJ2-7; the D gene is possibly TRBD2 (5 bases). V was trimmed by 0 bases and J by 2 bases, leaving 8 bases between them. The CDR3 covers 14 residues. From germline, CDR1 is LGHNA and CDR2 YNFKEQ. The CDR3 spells CASSQDRGTYEQYF. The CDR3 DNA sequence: TGTGCCAGCAGCCAAGATCGAGGGACCTACGAGCAGTACTTC.

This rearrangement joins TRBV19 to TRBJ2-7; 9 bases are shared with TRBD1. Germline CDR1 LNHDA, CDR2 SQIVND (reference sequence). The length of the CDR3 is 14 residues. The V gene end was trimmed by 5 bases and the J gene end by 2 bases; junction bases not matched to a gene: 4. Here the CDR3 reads CASSPRTGAYEQYF. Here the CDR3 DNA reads TGTGCCAGTAGTCCCCGGACAGGGGCCTACGAGCAGTACTTC.

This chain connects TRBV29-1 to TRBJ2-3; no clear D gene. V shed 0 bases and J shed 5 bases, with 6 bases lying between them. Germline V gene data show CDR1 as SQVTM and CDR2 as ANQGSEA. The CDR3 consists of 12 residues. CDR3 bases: TGCAGCGTTGAAGATCTCAGAGATACGCAGTATTTT. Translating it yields CSVEDLRDTQYF.

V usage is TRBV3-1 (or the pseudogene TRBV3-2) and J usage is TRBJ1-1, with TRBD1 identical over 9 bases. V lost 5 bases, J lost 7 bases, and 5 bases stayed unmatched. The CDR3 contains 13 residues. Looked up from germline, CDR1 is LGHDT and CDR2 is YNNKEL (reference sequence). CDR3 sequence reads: CASSGTGNSEAFF. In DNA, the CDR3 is TGTGCCAGCAGCGGGACAGGGAATAGTGAAGCTTTCTTT.

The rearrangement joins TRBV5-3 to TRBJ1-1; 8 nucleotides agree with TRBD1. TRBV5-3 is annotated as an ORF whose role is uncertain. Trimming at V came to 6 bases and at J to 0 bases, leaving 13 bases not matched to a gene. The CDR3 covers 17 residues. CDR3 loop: CARTFLKDRVMNTEAFF. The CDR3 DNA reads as TGTGCCAGAACCTTCCTAAAGGACAGGGTGATGAACACTGAAGCTTTCTTT.

The chain's CDR3 is CASSLGLERGRDYGYTF. The DNA of the CDR3 is TGTGCCAGCAGCTTGGGGTTGGAGCGGGGGCGAGACTATGGCTACACCTTC. V gene TRBV5-6 combines with J gene TRBJ1-2; possibly TRBD1 for D (6 bases). Germline CDR1 is SGHDT and CDR2 is YYEEEE. Trimming pared 0 bases from V and 3 bases from J, leaving 18 bases between. The CDR3 covers 17 residues.

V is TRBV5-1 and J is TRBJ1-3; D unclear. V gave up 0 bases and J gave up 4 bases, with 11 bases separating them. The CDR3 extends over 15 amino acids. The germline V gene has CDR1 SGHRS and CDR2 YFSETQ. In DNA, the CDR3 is TGCGCCAGCAGCTTGGGGCTGATTGTCGGAAACACCATATATTTT. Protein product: CASSLGLIVGNTIYF.

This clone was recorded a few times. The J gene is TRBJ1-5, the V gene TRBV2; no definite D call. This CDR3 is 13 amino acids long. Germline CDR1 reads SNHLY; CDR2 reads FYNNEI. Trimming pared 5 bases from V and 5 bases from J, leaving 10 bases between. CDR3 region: CASSPDSDQPQHF. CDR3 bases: TGTGCCAGCAGTCCGGACTCCGATCAGCCCCAGCATTTT.

CDR3 sequence (DNA): TGTGCCAGCAGTACCACAGGGGAAGAGCAGTACTTC. It is translated as CASSTTGEEQYF. The chain recombines TRBV2 with TRBJ2-7; 7 bases line up with TRBD1. After removal of 5 bases from V and 7 bases from J, the junction contained 5 bases not matched to a gene. Germline values: CDR1 SNHLY, CDR2 FYNNEI. The CDR3 loop spans 12 amino acids.